The 10 T cell receptor beta chains in this list originate from one sample, sequenced in a study of T cells in Graves' hyperthyroidism and ophthalmopathy. Authors of the study amplified TCR beta CDR3 regions from RNA transcripts. When the TCR CDR3 underwent first-round RT-PCR, the HTBI primer set was used. TCRdb re-called the multiplex PCR reads with MiXCR, one entry per CDR3 protein. The sample includes 300,000 to 450,000 distinct CDR3 sequences, under 15% of them seen just once. The sample taken for sequencing was blood. The source of these receptors is a woman between 18 and 29 years old with Graves' hyperthyroidism.

The rearrangement joins TRBV5-4 to TRBJ1-6; the D gene is possibly TRBD1 (6 bases). The V gene lost 1 base and the J gene lost 7 bases, with 15 bases spanning the gap. Germline V lookup: CDR1 SGHNT, CDR2 YYREEE (reference sequence). This CDR3 contains 16 residues. The CDR3 loop is CASSLYQGMVNSPLHF. The CDR3 nucleotides read TGTGCCAGCAGCTTGTATCAGGGGATGGTGAATTCACCCCTCCACTTT.

A word on this clonotype: This clone may be a read error of a much larger clone one base away. The V and J genes are TRBV20-1 and TRBJ2-5; the D gene could be TRBD1 or TRBD2 (5 bases each). This CDR3 has 11 residues. CDR1 and CDR2 (germline): DFQATT, SNEGSKA (reference sequence). The CDR3 DNA is TGCGGTGTGGGACGACAAGAGACCCAGTACTTC. This translates into CGVGRQETQYF.

This clonotype was observed many times. The J gene is TRBJ1-1, the V gene TRBV2, with D perhaps matching TRBD1 (6 bases). The V and J ends lost 6 bases and 5 bases respectively, with 19 bases between them. The germline gives CDR1 SNHLY, CDR2 FYNNEI. The CDR3 runs 15 residues. In nucleotides, the CDR3 is TGTGCCAGCAGCCCTTTTACAGGGAAAGAGACTGAAGCTTTCTTT. It is translated as CASSPFTGKETEAFF. The whole variable domain, filled in from reference TRBV2 and TRBJ1-1, reads EPEVTQTPSHQVTQMGQEVILRCVPISNHLYFYWYRQILGQKVEFLVSFYNNEISEKSEIFDDQFSVERPDGSNFTLKIRSTKLEDSAMYFCASSPFTGKETEAFFGQGTRLTVV.

There are many counts of this clonotype. This chain's CDR3 is CASSPYLNNEQFF. The CDR3 DNA reads as TGTGCCAGCAGCCCCTACTTAAACAATGAGCAGTTCTTC. The chain carries TRBV7-3 and TRBJ2-1; D not resolved. Deletions cut 5 bases from V and 5 bases from J, with 10 bases between. Germline V lookup: CDR1 SGHTA, CDR2 FQGTGA. This CDR3 has 13 amino acids.

Ten or more counts support this clonotype. J is TRBJ1-4 and V is TRBV7-9; D is undetermined. The CDR3 is 15 residues long. V was shortened by 4 bases and J by 4 bases, with 13 bases between the two germline ends. Germline loops: CDR1 SEHNR, CDR2 FQNEAQ (reference sequence). CDR3 sequence reads: CASSSIDGLNEKLFF. CDR3 nucleotides: TGTGCCAGCAGCTCAATCGACGGACTTAATGAAAAACTGTTTTTT.

This clonotype has ten or more counts. This chain joins TRBV3-1 and TRBJ2-7, with a tentative D call TRBD2 (5 bases). Germline CDR1 is LGHDT and CDR2 is YNNKEL (reference sequence). CDR3 size: 13 residues. Between the trimmed V and J ends, which lost 0 bases and 12 bases, there was a span of 15 bases. The CDR3: CASSQDLQTGLYF. CDR3 nucleotides: TGTGCCAGCAGCCAAGATCTGCAGACGGGATTGTACTTC.

This rearrangement joins TRBV9 to TRBJ1-1; the D gene is possibly TRBD1 (5 bases). The V gene lost 0 bases and the J gene lost 4 bases, with 10 bases spanning the gap. The CDR3 is made up of 14 amino acids. The germline V gene encodes CDR1 SGDLS and CDR2 YYNGEE. CDR3 DNA sequence: TGTGCCAGCAGCGTAGACGGGAGGGGCACTGAAGCTTTCTTT. Amino acid sequence: CASSVDGRGTEAFF.

This clonotype was counted ten times or more. This sequence joins TRBV28 and TRBJ1-1; TRBD1 matches at 7 bases. The CDR3 runs 15 residues. V trimming: 2 bases; J trimming: 2 bases; junction bases outside the gene matches: 5. Looked up from germline, CDR1 is MDHEN and CDR2 is SYDVKM. DNA of the CDR3: TGTGCCAGCAGTTTAACAGGGGCTCAAAACACTGAAGCTTTCTTT. Encoded protein: CASSLTGAQNTEAFF.

V is TRBV19 and J is TRBJ2-7, with D unclear. The CDR3 consists of 14 residues. Germline CDR1 is LNHDA and CDR2 is SQIVND (reference sequence). Trimming left V 4 bases short and J 1 base short, with 11 bases between. The CDR3: CASSRPHQSYEQYF. The CDR3 region has the DNA TGTGCCAGTAGTAGGCCCCACCAATCCTACGAGCAGTACTTC.

J is TRBJ2-7 and V is TRBV5-1, with D maybe TRBD1 (6 bases). Trimming removed 4 bases at V and 0 bases at J, with 14 bases between. This CDR3 is 15 amino acids long. CDR1 is SGHRS and CDR2 is YFSETQ in the germline V gene. DNA of the CDR3: TGCGCCAGCAGCCAGGGGATTGGAAACTCCTACGAGCAGTACTTC. Its translation: CASSQGIGNSYEQYF.